This TCR beta chain was obtained from a study of early T cells in non-severe SARS-CoV-2 infection. Study-level information: Unpaired chains resulted from sequencing bulk RNA of unsorted whole blood.

Points from the study as a whole: Matching against VDJdb likely underestimated virus-specific expansions, favoring anti-spike CD8.

Unique molecular identifiers were added to individual cDNA molecules. TCRdb re-analysed the 5' RACE reads in MiXCR, keeping a single row per CDR3 protein. The sample includes 70,000 to 85,000 distinct CDR3 sequences, around 5% of them seen just once. Points on this clonotype: Its antigen is not identified.

The sequence was obtained from an adult who was a healthcare worker with PCR-confirmed SARS-CoV-2 infection or an uninfected control (not recorded which). The material was whole blood, obtained at baseline.

The DNA for the CDR3 is TGTGCCAGTAGTATGGCCGCTCTGGGAGCGTCCTACGAGCAGTACTTC. Translation gives CASSMAALGASYEQYF. The rearrangement uses TRBV19 and TRBJ2-7; possible D gene TRBD2, 5 bases. This CDR3 has 16 amino acids. Trimming left V 3 bases short and J 1 base short, with 16 bases between. Germline assignment: CDR1 LNHDA and CDR2 SQIVND (reference sequence).